This TCR beta chain emerged from a study of sequential checkpoint blockade in melanoma. Overall study context: Both treatment sequences were followed by maintenance nivolumab.

V shed 7 bases and J 2 bases; nucleotides not matched to a gene: 14. There are 16 residues in the CDR3. Germline V gene sequence: CDR1 MDHEN, CDR2 SYDVKM. Indicated treatment: randomized to nivolumab then ipilimumab (arm A) or the reverse (arm B). PBMC sorting kept live CD3+CD8+ cells without CD19 or CD56. The sample holds one count of this clone. The assay was immunoSEQ multiplex PCR, and TCRdb's table has in-frame clones only and misses some. In the table there are about 20,000 clones, about 80% of which are singletons. The clonotype originates from a human donor with melanoma. V and J are TRBV28 and TRBJ2-7; 7 bases line up with TRBD1. Sequenced here: CD8+ T cells sorted from blood (inferred from file names), sampled from a patient given nivolumab and ipilimumab in sequence. The CDR3 nucleotides read TGTGCCAGCACCACCTCCAGGGGACAGCTAGCCTACGAGCAGTACTTC. Translating it yields CASTTSRGQLAYEQYF. Filled out from reference TRBV28 and TRBJ2-7, the complete variable domain reads DVKVTQSSRYLVKRTGEKVFLECVQDMDHENMFWYRQDPGLGLRLIYFSYDVKMKEKGDIPEGYSVSREKKERFSLILESASTNQTSMYLCASTTSRGQLAYEQYFGPGTRLTVT.